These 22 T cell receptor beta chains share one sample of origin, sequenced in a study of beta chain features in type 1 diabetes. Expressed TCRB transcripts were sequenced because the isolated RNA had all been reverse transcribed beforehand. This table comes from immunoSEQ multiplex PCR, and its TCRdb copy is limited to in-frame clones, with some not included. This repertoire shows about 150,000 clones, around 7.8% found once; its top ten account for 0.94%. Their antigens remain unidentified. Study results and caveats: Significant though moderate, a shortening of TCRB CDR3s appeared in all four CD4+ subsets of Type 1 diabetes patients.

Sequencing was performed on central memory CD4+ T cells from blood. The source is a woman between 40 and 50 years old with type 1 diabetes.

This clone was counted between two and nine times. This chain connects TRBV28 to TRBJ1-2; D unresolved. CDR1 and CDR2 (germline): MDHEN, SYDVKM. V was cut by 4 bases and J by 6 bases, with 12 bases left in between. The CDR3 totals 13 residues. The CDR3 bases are TGTGCCAGCAGTTCCCGCCTCGGGGATGGCTACACCTTC. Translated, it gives CASSSRLGDGYTF.

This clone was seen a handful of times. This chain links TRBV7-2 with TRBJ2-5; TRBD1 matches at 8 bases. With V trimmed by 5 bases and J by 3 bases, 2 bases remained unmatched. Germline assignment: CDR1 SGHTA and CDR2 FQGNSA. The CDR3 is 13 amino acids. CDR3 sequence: CASSQDREETQYF. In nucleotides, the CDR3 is TGTGCCAGCAGCCAGGACAGGGAAGAGACCCAGTACTTC.

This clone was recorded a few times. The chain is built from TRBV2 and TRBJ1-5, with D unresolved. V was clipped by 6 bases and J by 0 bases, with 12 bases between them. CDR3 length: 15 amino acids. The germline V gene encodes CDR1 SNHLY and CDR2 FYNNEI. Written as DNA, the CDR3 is TGTGCCAGCAGGTCTGGAGATAATAGCAATCAGCCCCAGCATTTT. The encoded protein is CASRSGDNSNQPQHF.

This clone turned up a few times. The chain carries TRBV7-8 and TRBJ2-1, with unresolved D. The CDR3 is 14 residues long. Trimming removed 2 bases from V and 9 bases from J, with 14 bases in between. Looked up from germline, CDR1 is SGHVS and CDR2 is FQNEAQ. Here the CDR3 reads CASSLSRVDGEQFF. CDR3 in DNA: TGTGCCAGCAGCTTATCCCGGGTAGACGGTGAGCAGTTCTTC. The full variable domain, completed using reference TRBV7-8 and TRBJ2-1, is GAGVSQSPRYKVAKRGQDVALRCDPISGHVSLFWYQQALGQGPEFLTYFQNEAQLDKSGLPSDRFFAERPEGSVSTLKIQRTQQEDSAVYLCASSLSRVDGEQFFGPGTRLTVL.

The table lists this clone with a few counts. CDR3 DNA sequence: TGTGCCAGCAGCCTAGCGGGGGGGACCTACAATGAGCAGTTCTTC. This codes for CASSLAGGTYNEQFF. The rearrangement uses TRBV28 and TRBJ2-1; 12 bases line up with TRBD2. This CDR3 spans 15 amino acids. CDR1 MDHEN and CDR2 SYDVKM come from the germline V gene. J gave up 2 bases and V 6 bases, and 2 bases lay outside the gene matches.

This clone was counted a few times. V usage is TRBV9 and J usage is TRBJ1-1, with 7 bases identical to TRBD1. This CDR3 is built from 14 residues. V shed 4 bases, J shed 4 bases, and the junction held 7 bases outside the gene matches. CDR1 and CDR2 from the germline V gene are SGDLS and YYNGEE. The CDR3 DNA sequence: TGTGCCAGCAGCCGTACAGGGGACGTCACTGAAGCTTTCTTT. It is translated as CASSRTGDVTEAFF.

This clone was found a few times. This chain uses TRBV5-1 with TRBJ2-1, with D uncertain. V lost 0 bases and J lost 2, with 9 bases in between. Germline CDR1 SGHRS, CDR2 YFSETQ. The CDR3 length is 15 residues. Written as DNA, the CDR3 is TGCGCCAGCAGCTTGGGGTCTCAGACCTACAATGAGCAGTTCTTC. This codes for CASSLGSQTYNEQFF. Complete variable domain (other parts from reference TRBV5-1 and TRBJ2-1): KAGVTQTPRYLIKTRGQQVTLSCSPISGHRSVSWYQQTPGQGLQFLFEYFSETQRNKGNFPGRFSGRQFSNSRSEMNVSTLELGDSALYLCASSLGSQTYNEQFFGPGTRLTVL.

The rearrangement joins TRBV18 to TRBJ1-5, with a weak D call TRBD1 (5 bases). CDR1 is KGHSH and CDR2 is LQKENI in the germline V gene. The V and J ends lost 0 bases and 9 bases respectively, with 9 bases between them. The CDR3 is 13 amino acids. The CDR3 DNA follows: TGTGCCAGCTCACCACCGTGGAGGGGGCCCCAGCATTTT. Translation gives CASSPPWRGPQHF. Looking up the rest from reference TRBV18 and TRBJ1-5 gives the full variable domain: NAGVMQNPRHLVRRRGQEARLRCSPMKGHSHVYWYRQLPEEGLKFMVYLQKENIIDESGMPKERFSAEFPKEGPSILRIQQVVRGDSAAYFCASSPPWRGPQHFGDGTRLSIL.

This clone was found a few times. The CDR3 coding sequence is TGTGCCTGGCTCGGACAGGACTGGAGGGCTTTCTTT. As protein: CAWLGQDWRAFF. The V gene is TRBV30, the J gene TRBJ1-1; 7 bases align to TRBD1. CDR1 and CDR2 (germline): GTSNPN, SVGIG (reference sequence). V lost 5 bases to trimming and J lost 11 bases; unmatched junction nucleotides: 11. This CDR3 has 12 residues. Full variable domain (outside the CDR3, taken from reference TRBV30 and TRBJ1-1): SQTIHQWPATLVQPVGSPLSLECTVEGTSNPNLYWYRQAAGRGLQLLFYSVGIGQISSEVPQNLSASRPQDRQFILSSKKLLLSDSGFYLCAWLGQDWRAFFGQGTRLTVV.

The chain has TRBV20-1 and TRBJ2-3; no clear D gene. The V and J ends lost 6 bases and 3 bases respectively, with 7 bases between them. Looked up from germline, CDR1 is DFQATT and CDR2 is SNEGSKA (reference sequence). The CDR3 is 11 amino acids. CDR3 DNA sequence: TGCAGTGCCCCCAGGACAGATACGCAGTATTTT. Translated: CSAPRTDTQYF.

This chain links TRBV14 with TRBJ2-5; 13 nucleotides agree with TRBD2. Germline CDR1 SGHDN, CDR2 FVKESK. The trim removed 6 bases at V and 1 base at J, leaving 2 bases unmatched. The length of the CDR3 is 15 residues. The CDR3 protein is CASSRTSGGQETQYF. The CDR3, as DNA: TGTGCCAGCAGTCGGACTAGCGGGGGCCAAGAGACCCAGTACTTC. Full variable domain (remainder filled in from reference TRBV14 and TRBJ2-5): EAGVTQFPSHSVIEKGQTVTLRCDPISGHDNLYWYRRVMGKEIKFLLHFVKESKQDESGMPNNRFLAERTGGTYSTLKVQPAELEDSGVYFCASSRTSGGQETQYFGPGTRLLVL.

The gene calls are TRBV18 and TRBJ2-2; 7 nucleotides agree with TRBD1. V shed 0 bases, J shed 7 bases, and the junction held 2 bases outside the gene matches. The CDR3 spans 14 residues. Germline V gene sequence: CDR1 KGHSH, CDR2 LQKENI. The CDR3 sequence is CASSPPGTVGELFF. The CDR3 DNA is TGTGCCAGCTCACCACCGGGGACAGTCGGGGAGCTGTTTTTT. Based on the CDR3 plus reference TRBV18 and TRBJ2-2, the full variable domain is NAGVMQNPRHLVRRRGQEARLRCSPMKGHSHVYWYRQLPEEGLKFMVYLQKENIIDESGMPKERFSAEFPKEGPSILRIQQVVRGDSAAYFCASSPPGTVGELFFGEGSRLTVL.

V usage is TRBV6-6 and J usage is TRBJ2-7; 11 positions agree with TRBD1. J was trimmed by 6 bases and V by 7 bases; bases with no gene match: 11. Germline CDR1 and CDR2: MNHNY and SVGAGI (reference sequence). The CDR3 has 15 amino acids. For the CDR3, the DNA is TGTGCCAGCACCAAATCGTGGACAGGGGGCGTCGAGCAGTACTTC. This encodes CASTKSWTGGVEQYF.

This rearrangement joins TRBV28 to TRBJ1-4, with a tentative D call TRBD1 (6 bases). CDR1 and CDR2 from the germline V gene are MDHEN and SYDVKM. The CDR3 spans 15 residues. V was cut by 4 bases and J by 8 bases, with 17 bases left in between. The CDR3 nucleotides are TGTGCCAGCAGTTCTTCCGGGACACCACGGGAAAAACTGTTTTTT. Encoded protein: CASSSSGTPREKLFF. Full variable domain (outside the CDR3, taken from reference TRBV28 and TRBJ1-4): DVKVTQSSRYLVKRTGEKVFLECVQDMDHENMFWYRQDPGLGLRLIYFSYDVKMKEKGDIPEGYSVSREKKERFSLILESASTNQTSMYLCASSSSGTPREKLFFGSGTQLSVL.

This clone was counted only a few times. The chain's CDR3 is CASSPPGVEAKNIQYF. As DNA, the CDR3 is TGCGCCAGCAGCCCACCAGGGGTAGAAGCCAAAAACATTCAGTACTTC. The genes are TRBV23-1 and TRBJ2-4; D might be TRBD1 (6 bases). TRBV23-1 is marked as an open reading frame, function uncertain. This CDR3 has 16 residues. Trimming removed 6 bases at V and 0 bases at J, with 15 bases between.

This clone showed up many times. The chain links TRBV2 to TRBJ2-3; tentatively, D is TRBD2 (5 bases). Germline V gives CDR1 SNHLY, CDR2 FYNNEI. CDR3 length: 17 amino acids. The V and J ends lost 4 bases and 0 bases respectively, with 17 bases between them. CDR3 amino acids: CASSGGENSLSTDTQYF. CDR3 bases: TGTGCCAGCAGTGGGGGAGAGAACAGCTTAAGCACAGATACGCAGTATTTT.

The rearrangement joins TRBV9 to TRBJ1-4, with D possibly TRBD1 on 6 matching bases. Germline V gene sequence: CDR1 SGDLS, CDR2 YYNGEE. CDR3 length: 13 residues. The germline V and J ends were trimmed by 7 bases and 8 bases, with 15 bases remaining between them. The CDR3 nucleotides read TGTGCCAGCGGGGGAACAGGGAGCGAAAAACTGTTTTTT. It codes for CASGGTGSEKLFF.

The CDR3 region has the DNA TGTGCCAGCAGCCAGCCTAGCGGTGGCTCCTACGAGCAGTACTTC. It yields the protein CASSQPSGGSYEQYF. The chain has TRBV11-2 and TRBJ2-7; 7 bases match TRBD2. This CDR3 contains 15 residues. V gave up 5 bases and J gave up 0 bases; unmatched junction bases: 7. Germline CDR1 is SGHAT and CDR2 is FQNNGV. The whole variable domain, filled in from reference TRBV11-2 and TRBJ2-7, reads EAGVAQSPRYKIIEKRQSVAFWCNPISGHATLYWYQQILGQGPKLLIQFQNNGVVDDSQLPKDRFSAERLKGVDSTLKIQPAKLEDSAVYLCASSQPSGGSYEQYFGPGTRLTVT.

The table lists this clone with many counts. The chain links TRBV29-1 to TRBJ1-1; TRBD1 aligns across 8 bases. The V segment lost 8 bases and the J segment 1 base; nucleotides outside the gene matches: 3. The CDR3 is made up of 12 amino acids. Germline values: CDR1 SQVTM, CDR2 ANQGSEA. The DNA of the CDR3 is TGCAGCACGGGACAGGCGAACACTGAAGCTTTCTTT. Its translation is CSTGQANTEAFF.

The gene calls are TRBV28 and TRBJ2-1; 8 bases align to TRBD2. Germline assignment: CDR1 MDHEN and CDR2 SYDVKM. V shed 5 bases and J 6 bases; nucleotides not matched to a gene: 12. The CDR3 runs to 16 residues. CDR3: CASSPHGAGDSNEQFF. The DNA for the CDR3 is TGTGCCAGCAGTCCCCATGGAGCGGGAGACTCCAATGAGCAGTTCTTC.

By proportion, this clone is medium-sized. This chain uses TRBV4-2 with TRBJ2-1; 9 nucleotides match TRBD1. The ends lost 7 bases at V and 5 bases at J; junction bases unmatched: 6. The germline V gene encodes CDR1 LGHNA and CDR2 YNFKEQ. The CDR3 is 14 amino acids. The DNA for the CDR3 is TGTGCCAGCACCTTGACAGGGGGAAACAATGAGCAGTTCTTC. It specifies CASTLTGGNNEQFF.

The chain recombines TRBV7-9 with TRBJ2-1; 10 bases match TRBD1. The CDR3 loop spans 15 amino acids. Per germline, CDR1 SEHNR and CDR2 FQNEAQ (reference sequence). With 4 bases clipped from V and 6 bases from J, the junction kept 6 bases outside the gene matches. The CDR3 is CASSSGTGALNEQFF. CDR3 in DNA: TGTGCCAGCAGCTCCGGGACAGGGGCGCTCAATGAGCAGTTCTTC. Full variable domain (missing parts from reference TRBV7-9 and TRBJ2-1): DTGVSQNPRHKITKRGQNVTFRCDPISEHNRLYWYRQTLGQGPEFLTYFQNEAQLEKSRLLSDRFSAERPKGSFSTLEIQRTEQGDSAMYLCASSSGTGALNEQFFGPGTRLTVL.